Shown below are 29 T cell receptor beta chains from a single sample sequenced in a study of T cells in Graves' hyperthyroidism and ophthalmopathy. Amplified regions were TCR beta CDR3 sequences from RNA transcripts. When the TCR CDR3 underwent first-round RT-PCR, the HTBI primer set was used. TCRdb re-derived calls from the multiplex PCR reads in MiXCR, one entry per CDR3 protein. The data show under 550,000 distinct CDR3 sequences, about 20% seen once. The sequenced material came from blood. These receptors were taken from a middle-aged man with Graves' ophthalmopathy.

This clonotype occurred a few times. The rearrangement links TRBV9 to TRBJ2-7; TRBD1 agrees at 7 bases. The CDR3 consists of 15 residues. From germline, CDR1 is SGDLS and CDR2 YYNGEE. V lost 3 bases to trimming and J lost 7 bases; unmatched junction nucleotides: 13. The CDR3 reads CASSERQGMKGEQYF. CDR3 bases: TGTGCCAGCAGCGAAAGACAGGGCATGAAAGGGGAGCAGTACTTC.

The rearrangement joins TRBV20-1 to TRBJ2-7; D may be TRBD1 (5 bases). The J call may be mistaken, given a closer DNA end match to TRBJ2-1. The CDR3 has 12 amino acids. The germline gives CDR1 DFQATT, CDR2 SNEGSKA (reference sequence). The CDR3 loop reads CSARLGAYEQFF. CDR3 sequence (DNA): TGCAGTGCTAGACTAGGGGCTTACGAGCAGTTCTTC.

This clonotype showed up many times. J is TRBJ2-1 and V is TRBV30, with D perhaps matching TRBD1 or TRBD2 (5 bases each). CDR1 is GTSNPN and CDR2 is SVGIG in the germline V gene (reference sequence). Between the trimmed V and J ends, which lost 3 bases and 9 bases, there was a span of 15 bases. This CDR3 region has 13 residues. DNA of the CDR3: TGTGCCTGGAGGGGACCTCCCCAAAGTGAGCAGTTCTTC. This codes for CAWRGPPQSEQFF.

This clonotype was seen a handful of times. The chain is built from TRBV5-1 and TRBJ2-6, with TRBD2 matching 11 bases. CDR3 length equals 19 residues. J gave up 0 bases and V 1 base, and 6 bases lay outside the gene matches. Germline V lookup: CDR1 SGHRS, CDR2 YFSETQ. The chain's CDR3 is CASSLWGLAVASGANVLTF. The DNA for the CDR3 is TGCGCCAGCAGCTTGTGGGGACTAGCGGTGGCCTCTGGGGCCAACGTCCTGACTTTC.

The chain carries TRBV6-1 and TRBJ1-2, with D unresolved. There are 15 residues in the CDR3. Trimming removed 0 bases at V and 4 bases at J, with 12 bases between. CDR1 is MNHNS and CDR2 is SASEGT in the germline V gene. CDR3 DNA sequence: TGTGCCAGCAGTGAAGCCGGGGAAGGTTCCTATGGCTACACCTTC. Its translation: CASSEAGEGSYGYTF.

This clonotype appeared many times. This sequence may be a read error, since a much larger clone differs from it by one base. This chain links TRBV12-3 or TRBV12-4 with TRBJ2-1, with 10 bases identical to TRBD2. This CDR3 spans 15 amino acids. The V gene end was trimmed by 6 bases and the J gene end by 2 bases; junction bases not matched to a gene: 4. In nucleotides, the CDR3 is TGTGCCAGCAGCCGGACTAGCGGAACCTACAATGAGCAGTTCTTC. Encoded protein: CASSRTSGTYNEQFF.

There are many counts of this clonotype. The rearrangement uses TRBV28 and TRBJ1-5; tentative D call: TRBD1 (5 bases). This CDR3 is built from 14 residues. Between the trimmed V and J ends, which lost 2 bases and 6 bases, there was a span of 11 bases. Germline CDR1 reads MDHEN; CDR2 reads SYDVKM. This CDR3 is CASSLVDSRQPQHF. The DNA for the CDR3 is TGTGCCAGCAGTTTAGTAGACAGTCGTCAGCCCCAGCATTTT.

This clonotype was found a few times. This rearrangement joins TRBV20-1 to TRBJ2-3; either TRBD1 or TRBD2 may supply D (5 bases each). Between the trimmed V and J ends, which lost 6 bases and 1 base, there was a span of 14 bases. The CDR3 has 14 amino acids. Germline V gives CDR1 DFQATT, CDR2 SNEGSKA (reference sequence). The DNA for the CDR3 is TGCAGTGCCAGGGCAGCGGCGGGCACAGATACGCAGTATTTT. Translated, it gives CSARAAAGTDTQYF.

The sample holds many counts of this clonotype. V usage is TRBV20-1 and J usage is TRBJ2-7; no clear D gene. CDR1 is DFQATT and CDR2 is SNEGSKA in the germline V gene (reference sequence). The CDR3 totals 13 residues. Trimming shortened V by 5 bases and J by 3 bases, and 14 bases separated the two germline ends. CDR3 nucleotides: TGCAGTGCTCCTCCGCCTCTGGTCTACGAGCAGTACTTC. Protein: CSAPPPLVYEQYF.

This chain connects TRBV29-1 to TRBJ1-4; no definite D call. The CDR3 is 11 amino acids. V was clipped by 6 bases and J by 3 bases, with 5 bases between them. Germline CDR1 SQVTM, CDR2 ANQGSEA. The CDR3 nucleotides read TGCAGCGTGTGGGCTAATGAAAAACTGTTTTTT. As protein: CSVWANEKLFF. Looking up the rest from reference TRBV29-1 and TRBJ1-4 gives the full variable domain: SAVISQKPSRDICQRGTSLTIQCQVDSQVTMMFWYRQQPGQSLTLIATANQGSEATYESGFVIDKFPISRPNLTFSTLTVSNMSPEDSSIYLCSVWANEKLFFGSGTQLSVL.

This CDR3 reads CASSQEGPTGASGRVNEQFF. CDR3 in DNA: TGTGCCAGCAGCCAAGAAGGACCCACGGGGGCTAGCGGGAGGGTGAATGAGCAGTTCTTC. This chain connects TRBV4-2 to TRBJ2-1; 12 bases fit TRBD2. Germline V gives CDR1 LGHNA, CDR2 YNFKEQ. This CDR3 spans 20 amino acids. The V gene end was trimmed by 0 bases and the J gene end by 7 bases; junction bases not matched to a gene: 16.

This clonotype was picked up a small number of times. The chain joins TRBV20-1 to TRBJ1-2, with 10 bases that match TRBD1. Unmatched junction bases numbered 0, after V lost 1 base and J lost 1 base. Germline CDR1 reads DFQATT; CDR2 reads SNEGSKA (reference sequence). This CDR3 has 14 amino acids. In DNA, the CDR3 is TGCAGTGCTAGAGGGGACAGGGGTAACTATGGCTACACCTTC. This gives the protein CSARGDRGNYGYTF.

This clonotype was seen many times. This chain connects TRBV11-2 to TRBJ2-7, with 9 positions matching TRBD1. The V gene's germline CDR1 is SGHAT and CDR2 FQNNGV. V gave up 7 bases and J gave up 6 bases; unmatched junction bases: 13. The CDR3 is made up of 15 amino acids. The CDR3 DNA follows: TGTGCCAGCACCCCAAGGGGTTACAGGGGGCCCGAGCAGTACTTC. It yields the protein CASTPRGYRGPEQYF.

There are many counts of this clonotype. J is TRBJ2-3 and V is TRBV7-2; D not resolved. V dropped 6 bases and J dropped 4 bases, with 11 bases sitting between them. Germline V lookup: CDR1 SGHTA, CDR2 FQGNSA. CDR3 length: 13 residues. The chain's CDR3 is CASSRTAADTQYF. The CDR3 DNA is TGTGCCAGCAGTCGAACAGCAGCAGATACGCAGTATTTT. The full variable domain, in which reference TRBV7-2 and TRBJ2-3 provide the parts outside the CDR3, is GAGVSQSPSNKVTEKGKDVELRCDPISGHTALYWYRQSLGQGLEFLIYFQGNSAPDKSGLPSDRFSAERTGGSVSTLTIQRTQQEDSAVYLCASSRTAADTQYFGPGTRLTVL.

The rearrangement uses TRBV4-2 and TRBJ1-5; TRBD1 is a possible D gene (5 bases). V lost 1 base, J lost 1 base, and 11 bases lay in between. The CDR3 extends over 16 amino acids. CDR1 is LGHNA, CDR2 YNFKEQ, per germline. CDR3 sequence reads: CASSQGGWGSNQPQHF. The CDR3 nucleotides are TGTGCCAGCAGCCAAGGAGGTTGGGGGAGCAATCAGCCCCAGCATTTT.

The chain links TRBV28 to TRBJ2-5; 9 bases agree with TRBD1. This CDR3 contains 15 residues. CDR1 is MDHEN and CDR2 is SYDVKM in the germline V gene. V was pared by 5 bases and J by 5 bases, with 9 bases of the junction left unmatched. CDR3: CASSQGTGLRETQYF. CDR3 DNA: TGTGCCAGCAGTCAAGGGACAGGGCTGCGGGAGACCCAGTACTTC. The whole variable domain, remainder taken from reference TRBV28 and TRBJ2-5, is DVKVTQSSRYLVKRTGEKVFLECVQDMDHENMFWYRQDPGLGLRLIYFSYDVKMKEKGDIPEGYSVSREKKERFSLILESASTNQTSMYLCASSQGTGLRETQYFGPGTRLLVL.

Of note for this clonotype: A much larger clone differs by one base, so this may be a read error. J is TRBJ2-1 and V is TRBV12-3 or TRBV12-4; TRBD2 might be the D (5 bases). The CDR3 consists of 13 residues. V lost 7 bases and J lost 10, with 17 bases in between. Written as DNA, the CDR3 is TGTGCCAGCAAAAGAGGTAGCGACGACGAGCAGTTCTTC. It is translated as CASKRGSDDEQFF.

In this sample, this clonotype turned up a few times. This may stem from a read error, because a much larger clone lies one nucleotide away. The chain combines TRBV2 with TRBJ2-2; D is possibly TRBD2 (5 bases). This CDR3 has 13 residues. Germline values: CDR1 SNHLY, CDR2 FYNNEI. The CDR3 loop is CASSKMNTGELLF. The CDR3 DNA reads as TGTGCCAGCAGCAAAATGAACACCGGGGAGCTGCTTTTT.

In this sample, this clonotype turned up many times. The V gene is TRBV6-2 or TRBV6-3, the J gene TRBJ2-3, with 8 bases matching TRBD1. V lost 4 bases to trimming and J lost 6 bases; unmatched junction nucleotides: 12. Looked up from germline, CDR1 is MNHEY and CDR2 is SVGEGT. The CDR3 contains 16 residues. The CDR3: CASSSDRGTGDDTQYF. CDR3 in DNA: TGTGCCAGCAGTTCCGACCGCGGGACAGGTGACGATACGCAGTATTTT.

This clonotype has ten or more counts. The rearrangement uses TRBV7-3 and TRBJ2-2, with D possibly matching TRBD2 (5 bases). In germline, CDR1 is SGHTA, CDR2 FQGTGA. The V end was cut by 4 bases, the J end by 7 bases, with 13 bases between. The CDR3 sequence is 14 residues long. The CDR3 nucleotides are TGTGCCAGCAGCTCGGGGATGTCGGTCGGGGAGCTGTTTTTT. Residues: CASSSGMSVGELFF.

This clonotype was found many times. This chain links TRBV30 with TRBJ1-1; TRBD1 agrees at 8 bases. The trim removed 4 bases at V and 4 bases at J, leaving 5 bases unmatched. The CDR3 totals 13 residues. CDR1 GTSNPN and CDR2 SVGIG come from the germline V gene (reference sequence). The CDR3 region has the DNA TGTGCCTGGAACAGGGGGTTAGGCACTGAAGCTTTCTTT. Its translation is CAWNRGLGTEAFF.

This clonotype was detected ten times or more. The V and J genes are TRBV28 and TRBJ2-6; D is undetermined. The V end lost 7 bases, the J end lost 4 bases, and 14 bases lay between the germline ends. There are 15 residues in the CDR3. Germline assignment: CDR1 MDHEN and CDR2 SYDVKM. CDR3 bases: TGTGCCAGCACCCTCGGGTATAGCGGGGCCAACGTCCTGACTTTC. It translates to CASTLGYSGANVLTF. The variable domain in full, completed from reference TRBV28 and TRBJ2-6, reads DVKVTQSSRYLVKRTGEKVFLECVQDMDHENMFWYRQDPGLGLRLIYFSYDVKMKEKGDIPEGYSVSREKKERFSLILESASTNQTSMYLCASTLGYSGANVLTFGAGSRLTVL.

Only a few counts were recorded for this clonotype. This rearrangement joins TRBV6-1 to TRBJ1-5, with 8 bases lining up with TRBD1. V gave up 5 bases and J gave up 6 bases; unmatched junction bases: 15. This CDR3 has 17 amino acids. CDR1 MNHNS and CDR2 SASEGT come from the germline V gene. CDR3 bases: TGTGCCAGCAGTCCCCAGGCGGGAGACAGGGGTGTTCAGCCCCAGCATTTT. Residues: CASSPQAGDRGVQPQHF.

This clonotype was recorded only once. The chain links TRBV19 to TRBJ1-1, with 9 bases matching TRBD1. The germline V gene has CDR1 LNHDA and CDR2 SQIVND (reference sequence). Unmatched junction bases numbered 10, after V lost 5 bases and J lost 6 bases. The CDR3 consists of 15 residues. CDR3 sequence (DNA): TGTGCCAGTAGTGTGCCCGGGACAGGGTCGTCTGAAGCTTTCTTT. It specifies CASSVPGTGSSEAFF. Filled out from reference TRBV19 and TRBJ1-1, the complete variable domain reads DGGITQSPKYLFRKEGQNVTLSCEQNLNHDAMYWYRQDPGQGLRLIYYSQIVNDFQKGDIAEGYSVSREKKESFPLTVTSAQKNPTAFYLCASSVPGTGSSEAFFGQGTRLTVV.

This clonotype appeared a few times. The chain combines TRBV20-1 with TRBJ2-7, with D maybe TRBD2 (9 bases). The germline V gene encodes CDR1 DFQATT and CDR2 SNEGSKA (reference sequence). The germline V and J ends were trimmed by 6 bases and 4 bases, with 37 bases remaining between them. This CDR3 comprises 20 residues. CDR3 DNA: TGCAGTGCGATCGACAGGGGATTGGGCGGGAGGGCCTCTCGAATGTACGAGCAGTACTTC. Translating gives CSAIDRGLGGRASRMYEQYF.

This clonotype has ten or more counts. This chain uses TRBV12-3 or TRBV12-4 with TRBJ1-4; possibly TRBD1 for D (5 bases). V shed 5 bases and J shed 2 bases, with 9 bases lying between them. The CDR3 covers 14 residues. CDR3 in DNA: TGTGCCAGCAGTCCTCAGGGCACTAATGAAAAACTGTTTTTT. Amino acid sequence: CASSPQGTNEKLFF.

This CDR3 reads CASSYWTSWTGTSYEQYF. Here the CDR3 DNA reads TGTGCCAGCAGTTATTGGACCAGCTGGACAGGGACCTCCTACGAGCAGTACTTC. The chain employs TRBV6-2 or TRBV6-3 and TRBJ2-7; 8 bases are shared with TRBD1. Per germline, CDR1 MNHEY and CDR2 SVGEGT. V gave up 3 bases and J gave up 0 bases; unmatched junction bases: 13. The CDR3 runs 18 residues.

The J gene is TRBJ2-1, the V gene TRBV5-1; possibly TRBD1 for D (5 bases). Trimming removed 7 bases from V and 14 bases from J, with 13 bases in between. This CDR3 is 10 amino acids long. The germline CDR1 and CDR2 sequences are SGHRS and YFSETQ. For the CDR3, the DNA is TGCGCCAGCGGTGGGGCAGGGAAGTTCTTC. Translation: CASGGAGKFF.

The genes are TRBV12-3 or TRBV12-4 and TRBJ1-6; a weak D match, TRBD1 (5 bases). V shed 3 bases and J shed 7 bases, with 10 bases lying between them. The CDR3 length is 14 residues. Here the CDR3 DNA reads TGTGCCAGCAGTTTTGCAGGGTACAATTCACCCCTCCACTTT. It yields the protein CASSFAGYNSPLHF.